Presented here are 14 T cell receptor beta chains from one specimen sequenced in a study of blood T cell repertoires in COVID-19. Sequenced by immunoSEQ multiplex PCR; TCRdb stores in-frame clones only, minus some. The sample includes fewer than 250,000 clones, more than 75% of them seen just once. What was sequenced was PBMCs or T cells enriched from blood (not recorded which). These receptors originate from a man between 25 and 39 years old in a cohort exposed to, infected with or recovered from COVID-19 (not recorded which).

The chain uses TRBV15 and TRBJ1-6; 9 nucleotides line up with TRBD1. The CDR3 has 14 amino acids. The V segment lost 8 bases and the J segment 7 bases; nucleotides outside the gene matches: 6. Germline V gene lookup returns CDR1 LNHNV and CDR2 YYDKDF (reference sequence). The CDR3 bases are TGTGCCACCGGGGACAGGGTTTACAATTCACCCCTCCACTTT. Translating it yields CATGDRVYNSPLHF.

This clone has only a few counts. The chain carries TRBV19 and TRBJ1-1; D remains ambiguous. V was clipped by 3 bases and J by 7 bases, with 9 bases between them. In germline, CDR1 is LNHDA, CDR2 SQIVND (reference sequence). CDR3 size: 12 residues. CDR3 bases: TGTGCCAGTAGTATCCCTAGTATTGAAGCTTTCTTT. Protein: CASSIPSIEAFF.

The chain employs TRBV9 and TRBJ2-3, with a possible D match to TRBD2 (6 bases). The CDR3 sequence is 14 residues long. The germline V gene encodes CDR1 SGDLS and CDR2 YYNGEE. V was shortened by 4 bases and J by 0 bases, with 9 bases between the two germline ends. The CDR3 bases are TGTGCCAGCAGCCCGGGACTTAGCACAGATACGCAGTATTTT. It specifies CASSPGLSTDTQYF.

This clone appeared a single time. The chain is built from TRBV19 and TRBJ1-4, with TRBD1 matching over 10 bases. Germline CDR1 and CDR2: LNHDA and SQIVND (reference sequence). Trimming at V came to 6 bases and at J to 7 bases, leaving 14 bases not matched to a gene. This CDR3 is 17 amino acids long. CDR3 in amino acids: CASRGTGAKWIGEKLFF. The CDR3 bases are TGTGCCAGTAGAGGGACAGGGGCGAAGTGGATCGGTGAAAAACTGTTTTTT. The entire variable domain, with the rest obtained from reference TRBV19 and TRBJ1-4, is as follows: DGGITQSPKYLFRKEGQNVTLSCEQNLNHDAMYWYRQDPGQGLRLIYYSQIVNDFQKGDIAEGYSVSREKKESFPLTVTSAQKNPTAFYLCASRGTGAKWIGEKLFFGSGTQLSVL.

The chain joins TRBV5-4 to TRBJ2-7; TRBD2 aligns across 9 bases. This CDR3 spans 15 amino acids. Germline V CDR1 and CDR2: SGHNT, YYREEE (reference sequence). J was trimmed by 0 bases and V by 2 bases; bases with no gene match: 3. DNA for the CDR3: TGTGCCAGCAGCTTCCTAGCGGGGAACTCCTACGAGCAGTACTTC. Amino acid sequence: CASSFLAGNSYEQYF.

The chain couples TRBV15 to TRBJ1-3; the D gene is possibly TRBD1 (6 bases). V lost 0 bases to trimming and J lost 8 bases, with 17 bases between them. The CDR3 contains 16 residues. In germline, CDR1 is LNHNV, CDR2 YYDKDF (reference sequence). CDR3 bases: TGTGCCACCAGCAGAGATTCACAGGGACCTTTAGACACCATATATTTT. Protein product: CATSRDSQGPLDTIYF.

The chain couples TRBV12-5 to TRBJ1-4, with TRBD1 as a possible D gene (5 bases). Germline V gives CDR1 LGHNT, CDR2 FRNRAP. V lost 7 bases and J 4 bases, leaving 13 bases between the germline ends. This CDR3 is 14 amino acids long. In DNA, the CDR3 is TGTGCTAGTGTAGGGGCTGGTAGTAATGAAAAACTGTTTTTT. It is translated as CASVGAGSNEKLFF. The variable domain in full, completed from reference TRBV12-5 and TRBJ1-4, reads DARVTQTPRHKVTEMGQEVTMRCQPILGHNTVFWYRQTMMQGLELLAYFRNRAPLDDSGMPKDRFSAEMPDATLATLKIQPSEPRDSAVYFCASVGAGSNEKLFFGSGTQLSVL.

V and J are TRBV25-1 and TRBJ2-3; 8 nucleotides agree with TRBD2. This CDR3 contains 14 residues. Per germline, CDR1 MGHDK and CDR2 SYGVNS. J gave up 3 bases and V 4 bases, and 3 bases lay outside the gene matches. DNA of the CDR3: TGTGCCAGCAGTGTAGCGGGAAGTACAGATACGCAGTATTTT. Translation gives CASSVAGSTDTQYF.

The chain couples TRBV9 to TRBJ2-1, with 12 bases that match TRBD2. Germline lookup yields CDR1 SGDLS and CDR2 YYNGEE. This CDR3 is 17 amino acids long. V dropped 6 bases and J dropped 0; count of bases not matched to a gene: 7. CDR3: CASTRSSGRASYNEQFF. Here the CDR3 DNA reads TGTGCCAGCACCAGATCTAGCGGGAGGGCCTCCTACAATGAGCAGTTCTTC. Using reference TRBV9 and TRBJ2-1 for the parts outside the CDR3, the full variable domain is DSGVTQTPKHLITATGQRVTLRCSPRSGDLSVYWYQQSLDQGLQFLIQYYNGEERAKGNILERFSAQQFPDLHSELNLSSLELGDSALYFCASTRSSGRASYNEQFFGPGTRLTVL.

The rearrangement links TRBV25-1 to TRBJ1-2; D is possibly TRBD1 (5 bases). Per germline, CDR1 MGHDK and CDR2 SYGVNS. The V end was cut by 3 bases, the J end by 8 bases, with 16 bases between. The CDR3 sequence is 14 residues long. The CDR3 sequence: CASSDNRQGVGYTF. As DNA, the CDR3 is TGTGCCAGCAGTGACAACAGACAAGGGGTGGGCTACACCTTC.

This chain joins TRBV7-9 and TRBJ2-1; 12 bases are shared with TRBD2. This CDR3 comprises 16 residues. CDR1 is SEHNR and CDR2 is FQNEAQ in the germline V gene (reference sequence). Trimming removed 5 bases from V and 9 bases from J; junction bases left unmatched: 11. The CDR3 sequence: CASSRGLAGPGGEQFF. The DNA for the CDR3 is TGTGCCAGCAGCAGGGGACTAGCGGGCCCGGGGGGTGAGCAGTTCTTC.

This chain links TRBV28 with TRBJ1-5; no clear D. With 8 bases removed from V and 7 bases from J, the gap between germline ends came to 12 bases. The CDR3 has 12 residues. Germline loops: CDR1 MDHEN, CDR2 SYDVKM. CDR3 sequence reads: CASETRRQPQHF. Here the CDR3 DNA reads TGTGCCAGCGAGACTAGACGGCAGCCCCAGCATTTT.

The chain's CDR3 is CSVERASERTDTQYF. CDR3 DNA: TGCAGCGTTGAAAGGGCTAGCGAACGCACAGATACGCAGTATTTT. This chain uses TRBV29-1 with TRBJ2-3, with a weak D call TRBD2 (6 bases). Deletions cut 2 bases from V and 1 base from J, with 13 bases between. Germline V gene lookup returns CDR1 SQVTM and CDR2 ANQGSEA. This CDR3 has 15 residues.

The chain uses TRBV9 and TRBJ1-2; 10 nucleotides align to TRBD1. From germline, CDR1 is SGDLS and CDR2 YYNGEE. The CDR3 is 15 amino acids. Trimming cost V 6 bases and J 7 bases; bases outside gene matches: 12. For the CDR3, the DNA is TGTGCCAGCACCAAGCAGGGACAGGGGTTGGGTGGCTACACCTTC. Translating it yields CASTKQGQGLGGYTF.